The TCR beta chain described here comes from a study of TIL therapy for anti-PD-1-resistant metastatic lung cancer. Germline CDR1 is LNHDA and CDR2 is SQIVND (reference sequence). V was clipped by 0 bases and J by 5 bases, with 10 bases between them. The CDR3 is 14 residues long. The sample's time point: pre-treatment sample, taken before nivolumab and TIL therapy. Tumor tissue came from excised metastases, mostly pleural nodules or supraclavicular lymph nodes. Patients then received nivolumab; progressors got lymphodepletion, TIL and IL-2. A remark on this clone: What it binds is unknown.

Findings and caveats of the study: This highly selected cohort may not generalize to typical lung cancer patients. Compared with baseline intratumoral T cells, expanded TIL cultures were more clonal and less diverse (roughly 6.3% vs 31%).

The immunoSEQ assay was v3. Each library reached 2 million or so read pairs, or about 5-6.5 million at deep level. Generated by immunoSEQ multiplex PCR, the TCRdb table keeps only in-frame clones and is missing some. The table has 10,000 or so clones, 65% to 80% seen once. The sample was tumor tissue, taken at baseline. This chain connects TRBV19 to TRBJ1-1; D is uncertain. This TCR came from a person aged 25-85 years with non-small cell lung cancer. The CDR3 region has the DNA TGTGCCAGTAGTATAGACCAGGAAAGGACTGAAGCTTTCTTT. Protein: CASSIDQERTEAFF.